The 18 T cell receptor beta chains listed next were all sequenced from one sample in a study of T-cell reconstitution after alpha-beta-depleted transplantation in children. The library targeted TCRbeta and was prepared with unique molecular identifiers. Each CDR3 protein gets one entry after TCRdb re-called the PCR reads with MiXCR. The sample has about 130,000 distinct CDR3 sequences, 9.5% to 10% seen once. Sample: PBMCs, mostly from graft donor cells, taken 180 days after TCRalphabeta/CD19-depleted stem cell transplant. The source of these receptors is a girl less than two years old who had a stem cell transplant for combined immunodeficiency, so the T cells may come from the graft donor.

V gene TRBV20-1 combines with J gene TRBJ2-4; 15 nucleotides agree with TRBD2. CDR3 length: 19 residues. V shed 5 bases and J 0 bases; nucleotides not matched to a gene: 11. Per germline, CDR1 DFQATT and CDR2 SNEGSKA (reference sequence). CDR3: CSAVRTSGGAPLAKNIQYF. CDR3 sequence (DNA): TGCAGTGCTGTCAGGACTAGCGGGGGGGCTCCCCTAGCCAAAAACATTCAGTACTTC.

This clonotype was detected a few times. The chain joins TRBV6-1 to TRBJ2-3; 8 bases line up with TRBD2. Germline V gene sequence: CDR1 MNHNS, CDR2 SASEGT. The CDR3 is 14 residues long. J gave up 8 bases and V 6 bases, and 10 bases lay outside the gene matches. The CDR3 is CASSLNGLAGTQYF. CDR3 nucleotides: TGTGCCAGCAGCCTAAACGGACTAGCTGGTACGCAGTATTTT.

This chain connects TRBV29-1 to TRBJ2-3; D unclear. CDR1 is SQVTM, CDR2 ANQGSEA, per germline. The V end lost 3 bases, the J end lost 1 base, and 8 bases lay between the germline ends. The CDR3 has 13 residues. The CDR3 sequence is CSVEGGRTDTQYF. The DNA of the CDR3 is TGCAGCGTTGAGGGCGGACGCACAGATACGCAGTATTTT.

The chain recombines TRBV7-3 with TRBJ2-3; 12 nucleotides align to TRBD2. The J segment lost 3 bases and the V segment lost 5 bases, leaving 3 bases of the junction unmatched. Germline assignment: CDR1 SGHTA and CDR2 FQGTGA. This CDR3 comprises 15 residues. The CDR3 bases are TGTGCCAGCAGCCTAGCGGGGGGGATGACAGATACGCAGTATTTT. This gives the protein CASSLAGGMTDTQYF.

This clonotype has at least ten counts. V gene TRBV12-3 or TRBV12-4 combines with J gene TRBJ2-1, with 12 bases matching TRBD1. The CDR3 has 17 amino acids. Germline trimming cut 4 bases from V and 7 bases from J; bases unmatched to any gene: 11. The CDR3 DNA sequence: TGTGCCAGCAGTTCCCCGGGACAGGGGGCACTAGGGAATGAGCAGTTCTTC. Encoded protein: CASSSPGQGALGNEQFF.

V usage is TRBV24-1 and J usage is TRBJ2-2; 8 nucleotides align to TRBD1. The CDR3 has 14 residues. Trimming at V came to 9 bases and at J to 6 bases, leaving 8 bases not matched to a gene. Germline V CDR1 and CDR2: KGHDR, SFDVKD. The CDR3 loop is CATSGQGQAGELFF. The CDR3, as DNA: TGTGCCACCTCAGGACAGGGCCAGGCCGGGGAGCTGTTTTTT.

This clonotype appeared a few times. The rearrangement links TRBV29-1 to TRBJ2-2, with a tentative D call TRBD2 (6 bases). The germline V gene has CDR1 SQVTM and CDR2 ANQGSEA. The CDR3 is 13 residues long. V gave up 4 bases and J gave up 4 bases, with 10 bases separating them. The CDR3 nucleotides read TGCAGCGTTGGGAGGGTGGGCACCGGGGAGCTGTTTTTT. This gives the protein CSVGRVGTGELFF.

The chain carries TRBV6-5 and TRBJ2-1; 7 bases match TRBD2. The V gene's germline CDR1 is MNHEY and CDR2 SVGAGI. The CDR3 is 17 residues long. V shed 4 bases and J 0 bases; nucleotides not matched to a gene: 9. In DNA form, the CDR3 reads TGTGCCAGCAGTTCCATGGGGAGCGGGACCTCCTACAATGAGCAGTTCTTC. Amino acids: CASSSMGSGTSYNEQFF.

This clonotype showed up just a few times. This chain uses TRBV12-3 or TRBV12-4 with TRBJ1-1, with unresolved D. Trimming left V 2 bases short and J 4 bases short, with 11 bases between. The CDR3 extends over 14 amino acids. The CDR3 reads CASSLLASLTEAFF. The CDR3 bases are TGTGCCAGCAGTTTATTGGCGAGTCTCACTGAAGCTTTCTTT.

This clonotype was observed a few times. The V gene is TRBV7-2, the J gene TRBJ2-3; D gene unclear. Germline CDR1 is SGHTA and CDR2 is FQGNSA. Deletions cut 5 bases from V and 0 bases from J, with 9 bases between. This CDR3 has 14 amino acids. The CDR3 DNA sequence: TGTGCCAGCAGCGTCGACACCAGCACAGATACGCAGTATTTT. It encodes CASSVDTSTDTQYF.

This chain connects TRBV4-2 to TRBJ1-1; D is undetermined. Germline V gives CDR1 LGHNA, CDR2 YNFKEQ. V was pared by 0 bases and J by 4 bases, with 12 bases between. The CDR3 contains 15 residues. As DNA, the CDR3 is TGTGCCAGCAGCCAAGAGGGAGGTTCAGGCACTGAAGCTTTCTTT. This gives the protein CASSQEGGSGTEAFF.

This clonotype was seen repeatedly, ten times or more. The chain couples TRBV12-3 or TRBV12-4 to TRBJ2-5; D may be TRBD1 or TRBD2 (6 bases each). Trimming shortened V by 5 bases and J by 8 bases, and 15 bases separated the two germline ends. The CDR3 spans 13 residues. CDR3 in amino acids: CASSRLGGGTQYF. The CDR3 coding sequence is TGTGCCAGCAGTCGATTAGGGGGAGGCACCCAGTACTTC.

This clonotype came up a few times. CDR3 residues: CSASPDSSGLPYEQYF. Here the CDR3 DNA reads TGCAGTGCCAGCCCCGACAGTTCGGGTCTCCCCTACGAGCAGTACTTC. The rearrangement links TRBV20-1 to TRBJ2-7, with D possibly TRBD1 on 5 matching bases. CDR1 and CDR2 from the germline V gene are DFQATT and SNEGSKA (reference sequence). CDR3 length: 16 residues. V gave up 6 bases and J gave up 2 bases, with 23 bases separating them.

Ten or more counts support this clonotype. V usage is TRBV7-2 and J usage is TRBJ1-3, with D possibly matching TRBD1 (6 bases). The V gene's germline CDR1 is SGHTA and CDR2 FQGNSA. V was trimmed by 4 bases and J by 6 bases, leaving 13 bases between them. This CDR3 spans 14 amino acids. The CDR3 DNA is TGTGCCAGCAGCTACCTACAGGGAATAAACACCATATATTTT. This translates into CASSYLQGINTIYF.

This clonotype appeared a few times. This chain connects TRBV27 to TRBJ2-1, with 7 bases matching TRBD1. This CDR3 spans 13 amino acids. Germline V gene data show CDR1 as MNHEY and CDR2 as SMNVEV (reference sequence). The junction had 8 bases not matched to a gene; V was cut back by 8 bases and J by 7 bases. This CDR3 reads CASAYGTANEQFF. For the CDR3, the DNA is TGTGCCAGCGCCTACGGGACAGCGAATGAGCAGTTCTTC.

The chain employs TRBV20-1 and TRBJ2-3; D remains unclear. V was cut by 6 bases and J by 2 bases, with 9 bases left in between. This CDR3 spans 12 amino acids. Germline CDR1 DFQATT, CDR2 SNEGSKA (reference sequence). For the CDR3, the DNA is TGCAGTGCCCCCACTGACACAGATACGCAGTATTTT. Residues: CSAPTDTDTQYF.

This clonotype was seen at least ten times. CDR3 in DNA: TGTGCCAGCAGTAGAAACGGAGGAAACGAAAAACTGTTTTTT. Its protein is CASSRNGGNEKLFF. The chain is built from TRBV12-3 or TRBV12-4 and TRBJ1-4; D is unclear. The germline V and J ends were trimmed by 5 bases and 8 bases, with 15 bases remaining between them. The CDR3 extends over 14 amino acids.

This clonotype was found many times. The CDR3 protein is CSVASSPNYGYTF. The CDR3 DNA sequence: TGCAGCGTTGCCAGCTCCCCTAACTATGGCTACACCTTC. The V gene is TRBV29-1, the J gene TRBJ1-2; D unresolved. This CDR3 region has 13 residues. The ends were cut back, 4 bases at V and 0 bases at J, with 9 bases in the middle. Germline V gene data show CDR1 as SQVTM and CDR2 as ANQGSEA.